This record concerns one T cell receptor beta chain sequence. Its recognized antigen is unknown. The record has no base qualities; no much larger clone is one base away. This specimen belongs to a study of molecular identifiers for immune sequencing clone quantification (dated by TCRdb to 2016 to 2019). Describing the broader study: For a replicate experiment, RNA from around 20,000 or 100,000 naive CD8 T cells was divided into five aliquots, of which four were sequenced. This methods study benchmarked molecular-identifier clustering-based TCR repertoire sequencing (MIDCIRS) and TCR RNA copy counting, using CD8 T cells to do so.

What the study reported, not specific to this receptor: When barcode sub-clustering was left out, chimeric consensus sequences inflated TCR diversity, with chimeras reaching as high as 47%. Naive libraries contained spiked-in Jurkat TCR RNA (approximately ten copies' worth), which is not part of the donor repertoire. Highly expanded clone sizes could be underestimated because identical TCR molecules may share a barcode. Clones above 20 RNA copies held over 97% of molecules in CMV-specific effector cells but under 1% in naive cells. Modeling estimated about three recovered TCR RNA copies per cell, compared with about 10 by digital PCR, which implies about 30% capture efficiency. A single cell's worth of spiked-in Jurkat TCR RNA was reported detectable even among one million naive CD8 T cells.

Its CDR3 holds 16 amino acids, cysteine through phenylalanine. The kept DNA is CDR3 alone, 48 bases in frame from the first base. The germline V end is reduced by 0 bases and the J end by 5 bases; junction bases left unmatched: 8. Based on the germline V gene, the CDR1 and CDR2 sequences are SGDLS and YYNGEE. The library was built by means of PCR. Instrument on record: Illumina HiSeq 4000. Preparation of bulk TCR libraries followed a previously described approach, with the TCR primers listed in Table S5. Purification of total RNA was performed with the Qiagen AllPrep DNA/RNA kit. Before analysis, reads from multiple sequencing runs of one library were combined. The study's processing was this. Reads were retained only if their TCR constant sequence matched exactly, and those retained reads were trimmed to 150 nt and grouped according to their 12-nt molecular barcodes. Reads within each barcode group were sub-clustered using a 15% Levenshtein threshold, and quality-weighted consensus sequences were constructed for each RNA molecule. Non-functional sequences were removed, as were lower-count sequences one edit away from another. On the basis of fitting two negative binomial distributions, barcode sub-clusters with fewer than 20% of the maximum read count were discarded. The raw public reads went through TCRdb reprocessing: fastp at Q25, MiXCR clone calling, in-frame beta chains kept. Every CDR3 protein is listed once, alongside the most common genes and DNA of its rows. The V and J calls shown here were made by TCRdb, not taken from the authors' results. The sample profile shows approximately 500,000 distinct CDR3 sequences; around 21% of them were found once. In total, the top ten clones hold approximately 0.84% of the sample.

Libraries of naive CD8 T cells were built from anywhere between roughly 17,000 and 1,100,000 sorted cells, with 10%, 30% or 50% of the purified RNA used. Naive CD8 T cells were FACS-sorted as CD8+CD4-CCR7+CD45RA+ on a BD FACSAria II into RLT Plus buffer. To test detection sensitivity, Jurkat RNA equivalent to roughly nine TCR copies was spiked into samples of roughly 18,000-1,100,000 naive CD8 T cells. Enrichment of CD8 T cells was performed with RosetteSep CD8+ T Cell Enrichment Cocktail and Ficoll-Paque, after which ACK red cell lysis was carried out. The specimen sequenced was naive CD8+ T cells from blood, with Jurkat cell RNA spiked in. Per the publication, the cell subset or site label means: FACS-sorted CD8+CD4-CCR7+CD45RA+ naive T cells. Recombination connected TRBV9 to TRBJ2-1, with 7 middle bases fitting TRBD2. This receptor was identified in a human donor in good health. Some libraries in this study had Jurkat cell RNA spiked in. The DNA reads as follows: TGTGCCAGCAGCGTAGCGAGAACTAGCGCCCACAATGAGCAGTTCTTC. The translation is CASSVARTSAHNEQFF. Supplemented by the reference TRBV9 and TRBJ2-1 proteins around the CDR3, the complete variable domain is DSGVTQTPKHLITATGQRVTLRCSPRSGDLSVYWYQQSLDQGLQFLIQYYNGEERAKGNILERFSAQQFPDLHSELNLSSLELGDSALYFCASSVARTSAHNEQFFGPGTRLTVL.